This T cell receptor (beta chain) was obtained from a study of blood T cell repertoires in COVID-19. V lost 2 bases and J 3 bases, leaving 14 bases between the germline ends. The CDR3 length is 15 residues. Germline V gene sequence: CDR1 SGHAT, CDR2 FQNNGV. Assignment of participants to cohorts was predicated upon participant-reported clinical history. Generated by immunoSEQ multiplex PCR, the TCRdb table keeps only in-frame clones and is missing some. The sample includes 430,000 or so clones, 70% to 90% of them seen just once. This sequence originates from a young woman who had been exposed to COVID-19. Sequenced material: PBMCs or T cells enriched from blood (not recorded which). The chain has TRBV11-2 and TRBJ2-7, with a tentative D call TRBD1 (7 bases). The CDR3 DNA sequence: TGTGCCAGCAGCTTAAGCGGGCCAGGGGGCTACGAGCAGTACTTC. Translated, it gives CASSLSGPGGYEQYF.